These T cell receptor beta chains were read from a single sample in a study of CD8 T cells in Susac syndrome. A single record per CDR3 protein comes from TCRdb applying MiXCR to the immunoSEQ multiplex PCR reads. The table has some 250,000 distinct CDR3 sequences, about 96% seen once. The sequenced material came from CD4+ T cells from PBMCs. These receptors originate from a human donor with Susac syndrome. The CDR3 runs from the conserved cysteine through the conserved F or W. Each record gives: CDR3 length, clone size, J gene, V gene, D gene, CDR3 DNA, CDR3 protein. A D gene is named only where the DNA matches it firmly. Size values are once, few and many counts, or a class for expanded clones, and some rows have none.

CDR3 length: 14; clone size: -; J gene: TRBJ2-1; V gene: TRBV5-4; D gene: -; CDR3 DNA: TGTGCCAGCAGCTTGCTCTCCCAGGGCAATGAGCAGTTCTTC; CDR3 protein: CASSLLSQGNEQFF
CDR3 length: 12; clone size: -; J gene: TRBJ2-4; V gene: TRBV11-3; D gene: -; CDR3 DNA: TGTGCCAGCAGCTTAGTGGCTGGCATTCAGTACTTC; CDR3 protein: CASSLVAGIQYF
CDR3 length: 13; clone size: -; J gene: TRBJ2-1; V gene: TRBV19; D gene: -; CDR3 DNA: TGTGCCAGTAGTCGGTCCATATACAATGAGCAGTTCTTC; CDR3 protein: CASSRSIYNEQFF
CDR3 length: 16; clone size: -; J gene: TRBJ2-7; V gene: TRBV20-1; D gene: -; CDR3 DNA: TGCAGTGCCACCCCCCCCCTAGCGGCCGAGGGGGACGAGCAGTACTTC; CDR3 protein: CSATPPLAAEGDEQYF
CDR3 length: 15; clone size: -; J gene: TRBJ2-7; V gene: TRBV5-8; D gene: -; CDR3 DNA: TGTGCCAGCAGCTTGGATGCAGGAGTCGCCTACGAGCAGTACTTC; CDR3 protein: CASSLDAGVAYEQYF
CDR3 length: 17; clone size: -; J gene: TRBJ1-5; V gene: TRBV20-1; D gene: TRBD1; CDR3 DNA: TGCAGTGCTAGAGGGACAGGGGGGGCGGATAGCAATCAGCCCCAGCATTTT; CDR3 protein: CSARGTGGADSNQPQHF
CDR3 length: 16; clone size: -; J gene: TRBJ2-2; V gene: TRBV7-7; D gene: -; CDR3 DNA: TGTGCTAGCAGCAGCAGGGGCTGGTCTGGGACCGGGGAGCTGTTTTTT; CDR3 protein: CASSSRGWSGTGELFF
CDR3 length: 15; clone size: -; J gene: TRBJ2-3; V gene: TRBV2; D gene: -; CDR3 DNA: TGTGCCAGCAGACCCAGGATTAGGGCGACAGATACGCAGTATTTT; CDR3 protein: CASRPRIRATDTQYF
CDR3 length: 14; clone size: -; J gene: TRBJ2-7; V gene: TRBV5-1; D gene: TRBD2; CDR3 DNA: TGCGCCAGCAGCGGGGTTAGCGGGAGATACGAGCAGTACTTC; CDR3 protein: CASSGVSGRYEQYF
CDR3 length: 12; clone size: -; J gene: TRBJ1-2; V gene: TRBV3-1; D gene: -; CDR3 DNA: TGTGCCAGCAGCCAAACATTTCATGGCTACACCTTC; CDR3 protein: CASSQTFHGYTF
CDR3 length: 14; clone size: -; J gene: TRBJ1-2; V gene: TRBV9; D gene: -; CDR3 DNA: TGTGCCAGCAGCGGGGGGCCGGTCCCGTATGGCTACACCTTC; CDR3 protein: CASSGGPVPYGYTF
CDR3 length: 19; clone size: -; J gene: TRBJ2-7; V gene: TRBV20-1; D gene: TRBD1; CDR3 DNA: TGCAGTGCTAGAGACCCAGGACAGGGGGCGCCTGGGGAGACCTACGAGCAGTACTTC; CDR3 protein: CSARDPGQGAPGETYEQYF
CDR3 length: 15; clone size: -; J gene: TRBJ2-3; V gene: TRBV9; D gene: -; CDR3 DNA: TGTGCCAGCAGCGTAGCGTTGGCGGGAACAGATACGCAGTATTTT; CDR3 protein: CASSVALAGTDTQYF
CDR3 length: 14; clone size: -; J gene: TRBJ2-7; V gene: TRBV20-1; D gene: -; CDR3 DNA: TGCAGTGCTAGAGATCTTCAGGCGTCCCACGAGCAGTACTTC; CDR3 protein: CSARDLQASHEQYF
CDR3 length: 16; clone size: -; J gene: TRBJ2-1; V gene: TRBV7-2; D gene: TRBD2; CDR3 DNA: TGTGCCAGCAGCTTGGGACTAGCGGGAGGGTCCGACGAGCAGTTCTTC; CDR3 protein: CASSLGLAGGSDEQFF
CDR3 length: 14; clone size: -; J gene: TRBJ1-2; V gene: TRBV30; D gene: -; CDR3 DNA: TGTGCCTGGAGTGTAGCGTCGGGAGGGTTTGGCTACACCTTC; CDR3 protein: CAWSVASGGFGYTF
CDR3 length: 14; clone size: once; J gene: TRBJ2-3; V gene: TRBV24-1; D gene: TRBD1; CDR3 DNA: TGTGCCACCAGTGCGGACAGGAGCACAGATACGCAGTATTTT; CDR3 protein: CATSADRSTDTQYF
CDR3 length: 11; clone size: -; J gene: TRBJ1-2; V gene: TRBV7-9; D gene: -; CDR3 DNA: TGTGCCAGCAGTACAGAGCTCAGTTACACCTTC; CDR3 protein: CASSTELSYTF
CDR3 length: 14; clone size: -; J gene: TRBJ1-3; V gene: TRBV29-1; D gene: TRBD1; CDR3 DNA: TGCAGCGTAGCCGGGACAGGGTCCGGAAACACCATATATTTT; CDR3 protein: CSVAGTGSGNTIYF